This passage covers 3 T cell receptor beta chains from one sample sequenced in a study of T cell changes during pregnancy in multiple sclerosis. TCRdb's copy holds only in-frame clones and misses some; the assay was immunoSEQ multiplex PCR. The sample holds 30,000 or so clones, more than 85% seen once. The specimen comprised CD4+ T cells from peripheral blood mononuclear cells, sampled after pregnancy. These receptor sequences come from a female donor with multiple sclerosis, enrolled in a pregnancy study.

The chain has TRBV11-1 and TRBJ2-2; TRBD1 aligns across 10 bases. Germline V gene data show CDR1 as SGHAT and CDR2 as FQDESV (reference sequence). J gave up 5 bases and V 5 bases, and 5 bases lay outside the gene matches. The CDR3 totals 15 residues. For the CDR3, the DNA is TGTGCCAGCAGCCGGGGGACAGGGGTTACCGGGGAGCTGTTTTTT. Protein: CASSRGTGVTGELFF.

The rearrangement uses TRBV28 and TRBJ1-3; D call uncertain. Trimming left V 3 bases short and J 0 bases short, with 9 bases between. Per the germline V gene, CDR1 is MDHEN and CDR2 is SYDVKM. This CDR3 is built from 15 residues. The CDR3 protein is CASSLSHISGNTIYF. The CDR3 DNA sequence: TGTGCCAGCAGTTTGTCACACATCTCTGGAAACACCATATATTTT.

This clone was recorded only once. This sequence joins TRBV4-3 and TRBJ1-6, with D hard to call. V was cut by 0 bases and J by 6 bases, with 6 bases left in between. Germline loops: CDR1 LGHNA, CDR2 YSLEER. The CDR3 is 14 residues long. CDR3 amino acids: CASSQDVSNSPLHF. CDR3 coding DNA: TGCGCCAGCAGCCAAGATGTGAGTAATTCACCCCTCCACTTT.